A single sample gave rise to the 8 T cell receptor beta chains below, sequenced in a study of blood T cell repertoires in COVID-19. Produced via immunoSEQ multiplex PCR; TCRdb's table is partial and in-frame only. The data show approximately 350,000 clones, 85% to 90% seen once. The sequenced sample was PBMCs or T cells enriched from blood (not recorded which). The receptor source for this set is a man between 18 and 35 years old who had recovered from COVID-19.

This clone occurred once. The rearrangement joins TRBV6-5 to TRBJ2-7; tentative D call: TRBD1 (6 bases). V lost 6 bases, J lost 2 bases, and 17 bases lay in between. The CDR3 runs 15 residues. Germline values: CDR1 MNHEY, CDR2 SVGAGI. The CDR3 DNA sequence: TGTGCCAGCAGCGCTCGCCCGGGACACCCCTACGAGCAGTACTTC. Residues: CASSARPGHPYEQYF.

The rearrangement uses TRBV6-5 and TRBJ2-2; possible D gene TRBD1, 5 bases. CDR3 length: 14 residues. V was pared by 5 bases and J by 4 bases, with 11 bases between. Germline V gene data show CDR1 as MNHEY and CDR2 as SVGAGI. CDR3 sequence reads: CASSQQVLTGELFF. Written as DNA, the CDR3 is TGTGCCAGCAGTCAACAGGTCCTCACCGGGGAGCTGTTTTTT.

The V and J genes are TRBV28 and TRBJ1-6; D is undetermined. CDR1 is MDHEN and CDR2 is SYDVKM in the germline V gene. V was trimmed by 6 bases and J by 10 bases, leaving 19 bases between them. The CDR3 totals 15 residues. The CDR3 loop reads CASSTLMGRGSPLHF. The CDR3 nucleotides are TGTGCCAGCAGCACTTTAATGGGTAGAGGGTCACCCCTCCACTTT.

CDR3 region: CASSASGDYTEAFF. The CDR3 DNA reads as TGCGCCAGCAGCGCCTCCGGGGATTACACTGAAGCTTTCTTT. The chain combines TRBV5-1 with TRBJ1-1; D remains ambiguous. The V end was cut by 4 bases, the J end by 3 bases, with 13 bases between. The CDR3 length is 14 residues. Germline CDR1 is SGHRS and CDR2 is YFSETQ.

V usage is TRBV19 and J usage is TRBJ1-1; D is unresolved. The CDR3 consists of 16 residues. CDR1 and CDR2 (germline): LNHDA, SQIVND (reference sequence). V lost 9 bases to trimming and J lost 1 base, with 21 bases between them. CDR3 DNA sequence: TGTGCCAGCAGCAAGGCAGGTTCAGTATCGAACACTGAAGCTTTCTTT. As protein: CASSKAGSVSNTEAFF.

The chain uses TRBV11-3 and TRBJ1-1, with a tentative D call TRBD1 (5 bases). The CDR3 sequence is 14 residues long. Germline CDR1 and CDR2: SGHNT and YENEEA. Trimming removed 1 base at V and 5 bases at J, with 11 bases between. CDR3 region: CASSLGPGATEAFF. The CDR3 DNA sequence: TGTGCCAGCAGCTTAGGCCCTGGGGCGACTGAAGCTTTCTTT. Using reference TRBV11-3 and TRBJ1-1 for the parts outside the CDR3, the full variable domain is EAGVVQSPRYKIIEKKQPVAFWCNPISGHNTLYWYLQNLGQGPELLIRYENEEAVDDSQLPKDRFSAERLKGVDSTLKIQPAELGDSAVYLCASSLGPGATEAFFGQGTRLTVV.

The genes are TRBV2 and TRBJ1-2; 7 positions agree with TRBD1. The V segment lost 5 bases and the J segment 2 bases; nucleotides outside the gene matches: 2. This CDR3 has 13 amino acids. CDR1 is SNHLY, CDR2 FYNNEI, per germline. The CDR3 nucleotides read TGTGCCAGCAGTCGGACAGGAAACTATGGCTACACCTTC. Protein product: CASSRTGNYGYTF. Full variable domain (outside the CDR3, taken from reference TRBV2 and TRBJ1-2): EPEVTQTPSHQVTQMGQEVILRCVPISNHLYFYWYRQILGQKVEFLVSFYNNEISEKSEIFDDQFSVERPDGSNFTLKIRSTKLEDSAMYFCASSRTGNYGYTFGSGTRLTVV.

The genes are TRBV6-2 or TRBV6-3 and TRBJ2-4, with D unresolved. V was trimmed by 1 base and J by 5 bases, leaving 9 bases between them. The germline V gene has CDR1 MNHEY and CDR2 SVGEGT. The CDR3 spans 14 residues. Here the CDR3 DNA reads TGTGCCAGCAGTTACTGGGCTATAGAAAACATTCAGTACTTC. Its translation is CASSYWAIENIQYF.